This T cell receptor (beta chain) was captured by sequencing in a study of T cell changes during pregnancy in multiple sclerosis. Sequenced by immunoSEQ multiplex PCR; TCRdb stores in-frame clones only, minus some. The sample carries tens of thousands of clones, around 92% recorded once. The CDR3 runs to 17 residues. The ends lost 4 bases at V and 3 bases at J; junction bases unmatched: 12. Germline V gives CDR1 MNHEY, CDR2 SMNVEV (reference sequence). The specimen comprised peripheral blood, sampled in the third trimester of pregnancy. The TCR comes from a female donor in good health, enrolled as a control in a pregnancy study. The chain recombines TRBV27 with TRBJ2-1; TRBD1 agrees at 7 bases. The CDR3 loop reads CASSSVLTGEGYNEQFF. CDR3 nucleotides: TGTGCCAGCAGTTCCGTCCTTACAGGGGAAGGCTACAATGAGCAGTTCTTC.